A single sample is the source of the 2 T cell receptor beta chains below, sequenced in a study of blood T cell repertoires in COVID-19. Data came from immunoSEQ multiplex PCR; TCRdb stores just in-frame clones and leaves some out. The data contain over 200,000 clones, about four fifths of them singletons. The sequencing sample was made of peripheral blood. The receptors come from a woman older than 75 with COVID-19, enrolled during active disease.

This sequence joins TRBV5-1 and TRBJ2-5, with 11 bases that match TRBD2. Unmatched junction bases numbered 5, after V lost 0 bases and J lost 1 base. Germline V lookup: CDR1 SGHRS, CDR2 YFSETQ. The CDR3 loop spans 17 amino acids. In DNA form, the CDR3 reads TGCGCCAGCAGCTTGGGGGGACTAGCGGCCCTCCAAGAGACCCAGTACTTC. Its translation is CASSLGGLAALQETQYF.

The chain employs TRBV5-5 and TRBJ1-5; no clear D. Per the germline V gene, CDR1 is SGHKS and CDR2 is YYEKEE (reference sequence). The CDR3 runs to 15 residues. The germline V and J ends were trimmed by 0 bases and 2 bases, with 9 bases remaining between them. This chain's CDR3 is CASSLVPGGNQPQHF. The DNA of the CDR3 is TGTGCCAGCAGCTTGGTTCCCGGGGGCAATCAGCCCCAGCATTTT.